This T cell receptor beta chain was captured by sequencing in a study of identical twins. Study results and limitations: Out-of-frame alpha sequences shared by twins were enriched for low generation probability. Models underpredicted monozygotic twin sharing of out-of-frame TCR alpha.

As to this clonotype: Its antigen is undetermined.

Between the trimmed V and J ends, which lost 1 base and 3 bases, there was a span of 7 bases. From germline, CDR1 is LNHNV and CDR2 YYDKDF (reference sequence). The CDR3 is 13 amino acids. TCRdb recomputed calls from the 5' RACE reads with MiXCR, one row per CDR3 protein. The table records hundreds of thousands of distinct CDR3 sequences, approximately 13% of them present only once. This sample was also put to use in a study of yellow fever vaccine responses in identical twins.

The sequence was obtained from a woman under 30 in good health. V and J are TRBV15 and TRBJ2-7, with D uncertain. The specimen was PBMCs. CDR3 nucleotides: TGTGCCACCAGCAGAGGGCTGAACTACGAGCAGTACTTC. As protein: CATSRGLNYEQYF.